What follows is one T cell receptor (beta chain) and its context. The antigen is undetermined. This record belongs to a study of CD8 T cells in Susac syndrome. It was with random hexamers that about 0.45 to 1 ug RNA was reverse transcribed. Amplification of TCR beta CDR3 spanned 54 Vbeta and 13 Jbeta via immunoSEQ multiplex PCR. Each CDR3 protein gets one entry after TCRdb re-called the immunoSEQ multiplex PCR reads with MiXCR. The sample has about 120,000 distinct CDR3 sequences, 92% seen once. The V end lost 1 base, the J end lost 1 base, and 11 bases lay between the germline ends. Germline CDR1 and CDR2: SGHRS and YFSETQ. CDR3 length equals 15 residues. TCR beta was sequenced from blood CD8+ and CD4+ T cells. TEMRA cells were enriched by FACS, while CD8+ and CD4+ T cells were obtained through a negative isolation that was performed magnetically. Study conclusions and caveats: In its TCR sequencing and HLA analysis, the study acknowledged that the number of individuals was relatively small.

The chain has TRBV5-1 and TRBJ1-2, with D perhaps TRBD1 (5 bases). The TCR comes from a human donor in good health. Sequencing was performed on CD4+ T cells from PBMCs. CDR3 DNA: TGCGCCAGCAGCTTGACCGGGGCCAATAACTATGGCTACACCTTC. It encodes CASSLTGANNYGYTF.